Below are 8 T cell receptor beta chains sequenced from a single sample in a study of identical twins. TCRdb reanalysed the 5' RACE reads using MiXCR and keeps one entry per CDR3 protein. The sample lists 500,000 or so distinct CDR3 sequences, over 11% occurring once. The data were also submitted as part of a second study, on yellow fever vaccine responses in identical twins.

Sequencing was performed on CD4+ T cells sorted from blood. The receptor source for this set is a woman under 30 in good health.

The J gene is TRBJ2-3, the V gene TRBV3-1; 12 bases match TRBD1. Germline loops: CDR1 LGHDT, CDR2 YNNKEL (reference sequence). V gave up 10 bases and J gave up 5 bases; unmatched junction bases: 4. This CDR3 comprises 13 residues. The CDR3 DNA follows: TGTGCCACCGGGACAGGGGGCGGAGATACGCAGTATTTT. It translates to CATGTGGGDTQYF.

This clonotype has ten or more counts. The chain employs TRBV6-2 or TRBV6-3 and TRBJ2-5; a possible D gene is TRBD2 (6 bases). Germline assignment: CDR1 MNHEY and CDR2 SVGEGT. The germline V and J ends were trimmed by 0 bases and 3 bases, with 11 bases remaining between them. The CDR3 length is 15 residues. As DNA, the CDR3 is TGTGCCAGCAGTTACTCCGGGAGTGCCAAAGAGACCCAGTACTTC. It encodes CASSYSGSAKETQYF.

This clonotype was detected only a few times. The CDR3: CASSLRQGGMGNQPQHF. The CDR3 bases are TGTGCCAGCAGTTTAAGGCAGGGAGGGATGGGCAATCAGCCCCAGCATTTT. The chain combines TRBV28 with TRBJ1-5, with D perhaps TRBD1 (5 bases). The CDR3 contains 17 residues. The ends were cut back, 2 bases at V and 2 bases at J, with 16 bases in the middle. Germline V lookup: CDR1 MDHEN, CDR2 SYDVKM.

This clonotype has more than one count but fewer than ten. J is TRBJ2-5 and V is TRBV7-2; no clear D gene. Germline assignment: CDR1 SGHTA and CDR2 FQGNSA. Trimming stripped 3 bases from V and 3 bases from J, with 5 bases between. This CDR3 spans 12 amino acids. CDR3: CASSFPKETQYF. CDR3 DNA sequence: TGTGCCAGCAGCTTCCCTAAAGAGACCCAGTACTTC.

The CDR3 region is CSVAAGTATTTTGYTF. The CDR3 nucleotides are TGCAGCGTTGCCGCCGGGACAGCAACCACGACGACAGGCTACACCTTC. V and J are TRBV29-1 and TRBJ1-2; 7 nucleotides line up with TRBD1. The CDR3 runs 16 residues. The V gene's germline CDR1 is SQVTM and CDR2 ANQGSEA. Germline trimming cut 4 bases from V and 8 bases from J; bases unmatched to any gene: 19. Looking up the rest from reference TRBV29-1 and TRBJ1-2 gives the full variable domain: SAVISQKPSRDICQRGTSLTIQCQVDSQVTMMFWYRQQPGQSLTLIATANQGSEATYESGFVIDKFPISRPNLTFSTLTVSNMSPEDSSIYLCSVAAGTATTTTGYTFGSGTRLTVV.

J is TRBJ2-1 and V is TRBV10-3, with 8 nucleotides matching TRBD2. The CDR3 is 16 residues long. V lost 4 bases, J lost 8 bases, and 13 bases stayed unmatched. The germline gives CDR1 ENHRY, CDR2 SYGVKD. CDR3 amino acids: CAISGRDGGGAYEQFF. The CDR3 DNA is TGTGCCATCAGTGGACGTGACGGGGGGGGGGCTTATGAGCAGTTCTTC.

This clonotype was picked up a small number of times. The CDR3 DNA is TGTGCCAGCAAGTCGCTCGGATTTGGGGCCAACGTCCTGACTTTC. Protein product: CASKSLGFGANVLTF. The chain employs TRBV6-2 or TRBV6-3 and TRBJ2-6; D is ambiguous. Germline CDR1 reads MNHEY; CDR2 reads SVGEGT. The CDR3 runs 15 residues. Trimming pared 7 bases from V and 3 bases from J, leaving 13 bases between.

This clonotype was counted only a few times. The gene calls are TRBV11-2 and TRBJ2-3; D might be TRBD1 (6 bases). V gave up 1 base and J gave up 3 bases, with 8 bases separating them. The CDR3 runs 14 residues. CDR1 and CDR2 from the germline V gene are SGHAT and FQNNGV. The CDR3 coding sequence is TGTGCCAGCAGCTTAGCTACAGGGACAGATACGCAGTATTTT. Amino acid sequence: CASSLATGTDTQYF. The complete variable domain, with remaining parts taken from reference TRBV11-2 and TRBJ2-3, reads EAGVAQSPRYKIIEKRQSVAFWCNPISGHATLYWYQQILGQGPKLLIQFQNNGVVDDSQLPKDRFSAERLKGVDSTLKIQPAKLEDSAVYLCASSLATGTDTQYFGPGTRLTVL.